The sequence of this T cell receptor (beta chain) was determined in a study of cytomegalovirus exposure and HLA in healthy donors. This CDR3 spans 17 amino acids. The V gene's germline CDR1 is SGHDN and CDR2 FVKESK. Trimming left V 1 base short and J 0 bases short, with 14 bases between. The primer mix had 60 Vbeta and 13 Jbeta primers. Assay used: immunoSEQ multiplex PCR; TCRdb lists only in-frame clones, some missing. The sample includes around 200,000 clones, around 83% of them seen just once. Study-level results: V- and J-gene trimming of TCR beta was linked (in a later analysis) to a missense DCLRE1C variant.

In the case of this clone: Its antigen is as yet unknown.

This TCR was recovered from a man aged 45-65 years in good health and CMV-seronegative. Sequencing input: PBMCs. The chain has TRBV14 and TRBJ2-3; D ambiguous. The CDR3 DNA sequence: TGTGCCAGCAGCCAAGTTTTTGATTCGCGGAGCACAGATACGCAGTATTTT. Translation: CASSQVFDSRSTDTQYF.